Listed below are T cell receptor beta chains from one sample, sequenced in a study of cytomegalovirus exposure and HLA in healthy donors. Here immunoSEQ multiplex PCR was the method, and the copy in TCRdb shows in-frame clones only, minus some. This sample has about 130,000 clones, with around 75% found just once. Sample: PBMCs. These receptors came from a man in his thirties or forties in good health and CMV-seronegative. Both conserved end residues are part of each CDR3. Each record gives: V gene, D gene, J gene, clone size, CDR3 protein, CDR3 DNA. The D gene is left open where the match is weak. Clone size, where shown, is once, few, many, or a class for clones that have expanded.

>TRBV7-2|TRBD1|TRBJ2-5|few
CASSSLGQGGQTQYF
TGTGCCAGCAGCTCCTTAGGACAGGGCGGGCAGACCCAGTACTTC
>TRBV4-2|TRBD1|TRBJ1-1|NA
CASSQGDSSRAFF
TGTGCCAGCAGCCAAGGGGACAGCTCTAGAGCTTTCTTT
>TRBV11-3|NA|TRBJ2-1|NA
CASSPGSYNEQFF
TGTGCCAGCAGCCCAGGCTCCTACAATGAGCAGTTCTTC
>TRBV5-1|NA|TRBJ1-3|few
CASSLAGQHSGNTIYF
TGCGCCAGCAGCTTGGCCGGACAGCACTCTGGAAACACCATATATTTT
>TRBV7-9|TRBD1|TRBJ1-1|NA
CASSAGQGAPEAFF
TGTGCCAGCAGCGCCGGACAGGGGGCGCCTGAAGCTTTCTTT
>TRBV5-4|TRBD1|TRBJ2-1|NA
CASSFLGTGGDEQFF
TGTGCCAGCAGCTTCTTAGGGACAGGGGGCGATGAGCAGTTCTTC
>TRBV29-1|TRBD2|TRBJ2-5|NA
CSVGLAGGQETQYF
TGCAGCGTTGGGCTAGCGGGGGGCCAAGAGACCCAGTACTTC
>TRBV19|TRBD1|TRBJ2-6|NA
CASSSGQGATGANVLTF
TGTGCCAGTAGTTCCGGACAGGGGGCCACGGGGGCCAACGTCCTGACTTTC
>TRBV7-6|TRBD2|TRBJ2-4|NA
CASSLGLAGDKNIQYF
TGTGCCAGCAGCTTAGGGCTAGCGGGGGACAAAAACATTCAGTACTTC
>TRBV4-1|NA|TRBJ2-1|NA
CASSLGGGEQFF
TGCGCCAGCAGCCTCGGGGGTGGGGAGCAGTTCTTC
>TRBV18|TRBD2|TRBJ2-1|NA
CASSLTSGVNEQFF
TGTGCCAGCTCACTTACTAGCGGGGTGAATGAGCAGTTCTTC
>TRBV7-2|NA|TRBJ2-2|NA
CASSTRLGCGTGELFF
TGTGCCAGCAGCACCCGACTCGGCTGTGGTACCGGGGAGCTGTTTTTT
>TRBV7-3|NA|TRBJ1-1|NA
CASSGGGGVTEAFF
TGTGCCAGCAGCGGGGGCGGGGGAGTCACTGAAGCTTTCTTT
>TRBV19|NA|TRBJ1-4|NA
CASSISATVPTFF
TGTGCCAGTAGTATCAGCGCGACTGTCCCCACGTTTTTT
>TRBV6-1|TRBD1|TRBJ1-1|NA
CASILRDRVTEAFF
TGTGCCAGCATATTACGGGACAGGGTCACTGAAGCTTTCTTT
>TRBV6-5|NA|TRBJ2-3|few
CASTGGVGVTDTQYF
TGTGCCAGCACCGGTGGGGTGGGAGTAACAGATACGCAGTATTTT
>TRBV5-6|NA|TRBJ2-5|NA
CASSLYETQYF
TGTGCCAGCAGCTTGTATGAGACCCAGTACTTC
>TRBV15|TRBD1|TRBJ1-4|NA
CATSSGTGDEKLFF
TGTGCCACCAGCAGCGGGACAGGGGATGAAAAACTGTTTTTT
>TRBV5-8|NA|TRBJ2-1|NA
CASSSGLYSYNEQFF
TGTGCCAGCAGCTCTGGACTTTACTCCTACAATGAGCAGTTCTTC
>TRBV27|NA|TRBJ1-1|NA
CASSPPGNTEAFF
TGTGCCAGCAGTCCCCCCGGGAACACTGAAGCTTTCTTT
>TRBV4-2|TRBD2|TRBJ2-3|many
CASSQEGGAWSDTQYF
TGTGCCAGCAGCCAAGAGGGAGGGGCCTGGTCAGATACGCAGTATTTT
>TRBV7-8|NA|TRBJ1-5|NA
CASSLLGISNQPQHF
TGTGCCAGCAGCTTACTAGGTATTAGCAATCAGCCCCAGCATTTT
>TRBV25-1|TRBD1|TRBJ2-2|NA
CASSPGQGDGGELFF
TGTGCCAGCAGTCCAGGACAGGGAGATGGCGGGGAGCTGTTTTTT
>TRBV9|NA|TRBJ2-2|NA
CASSVGGVPSRGELFF
TGTGCCAGCAGCGTAGGGGGGGTCCCTAGTCGCGGGGAGCTGTTTTTT
>TRBV7-2|TRBD2|TRBJ2-3|NA
CASSGRLAIATDTQYF
TGTGCCAGCAGCGGCCGACTAGCGATAGCCACAGATACGCAGTATTTT
>TRBV6-5|NA|TRBJ2-1|NA
CASSPKYSYNEQFF
TGTGCCAGCAGTCCTAAATACTCCTACAATGAGCAGTTCTTC
>TRBV30|NA|TRBJ2-7|NA
CAWSLGIPRSYEQYF
TGTGCCTGGAGCCTCGGAATTCCTAGGTCCTACGAGCAGTACTTC
>TRBV7-2|NA|TRBJ2-3|NA
CASSSDGGWTDTQYF
TGTGCCAGCAGCTCCGACGGGGGTTGGACAGATACGCAGTATTTT
>TRBV27|TRBD1|TRBJ2-7|NA
CASRQISGGYEQYF
TGTGCCAGCAGACAGATATCAGGGGGCTACGAGCAGTACTTC
>TRBV5-6|NA|TRBJ2-7|NA
CASSSGQPEQYF
TGTGCCAGCAGCTCCGGACAGCCCGAGCAGTACTTC
>TRBV27|NA|TRBJ1-3|NA
CASSPLSGNTIYF
TGTGCCAGCAGTCCCCTCTCTGGAAACACCATATATTTT
>TRBV28|TRBD1|TRBJ1-6|once
CASTLGGEGNSPLHF
TGTGCCAGCACTTTAGGGGGCGAGGGGAATTCACCCCTCCACTTT
>TRBV5-1|NA|TRBJ2-7|NA
CASSLVVISGEQYF
TGCGCCAGCAGCTTGGTGGTCATATCGGGCGAGCAGTACTTC
>TRBV30|TRBD1|TRBJ2-7|NA
CAWRTGAEQYF
TGTGCCTGGCGGACAGGGGCCGAGCAGTACTTC
>TRBV7-7|NA|TRBJ2-2|NA
CASTQGGELFF
TGTGCTAGCACCCAGGGCGGGGAGCTGTTTTTT
>TRBV28|NA|TRBJ1-5|NA
CASSYSRGGGQPQHF
TGTGCCAGCAGCTATAGCAGAGGGGGAGGGCAGCCCCAGCATTTT
>TRBV14|NA|TRBJ2-7|NA
CASSLRLTSNYEQYF
TGTGCCAGCAGCCTTCGACTAACCTCAAACTACGAGCAGTACTTC
>TRBV5-1|NA|TRBJ1-2|NA
CASSLVGLLGYTF
TGCGCCAGCAGCTTGGTGGGACTTTTAGGCTACACCTTC
>TRBV6-4|TRBD1|TRBJ2-3|NA
CASSDEGAPDTQYF
TGTGCCAGCAGTGACGAGGGGGCACCCGATACGCAGTATTTT
>TRBV15|TRBD2|TRBJ2-3|medium-sized
CATSREGLATDTQYF
TGTGCCACCAGCAGAGAGGGACTAGCCACAGATACGCAGTATTTT
>TRBV27|NA|TRBJ1-2|NA
CASALRAGGYGYTF
TGTGCCAGCGCATTAAGGGCGGGCGGCTATGGCTACACCTTC
>TRBV6-1|NA|TRBJ1-2|NA
CASKLQGPNYGYTF
TGTGCCAGCAAACTACAGGGACCCAACTATGGCTACACCTTC
>TRBV30|NA|TRBJ1-6|NA
CAWRSGRGYSPLHF
TGTGCCTGGAGAAGCGGCAGGGGATATTCACCCCTCCACTTT
>TRBV25-1|NA|TRBJ1-3|once
CASSDPGRSGNTIYF
TGTGCCAGCAGTGACCCCGGGAGGTCGGGAAACACCATATATTTT
>TRBV4-2|NA|TRBJ2-6|NA
CASSQEAGSDSGANVLTF
TGTGCCAGCAGCCAAGAAGCCGGGAGTGACTCTGGGGCCAACGTCCTGACTTTC
>TRBV10-1|NA|TRBJ2-1|NA
CASSESLTNNNEQFF
TGCGCCAGCAGTGAGTCCCTGACTAACAACAATGAGCAGTTCTTC
>TRBV5-1|TRBD2|TRBJ2-3|NA
CASSLSTSGGYRDTQYF
TGCGCCAGCAGCTTGAGTACTAGCGGGGGGTACCGGGATACGCAGTATTTT
>TRBV19|NA|TRBJ1-2|NA
CASRILRAGDVYGYTF
TGTGCCAGTAGGATCCTCCGGGCAGGGGATGTCTATGGCTACACCTTC
>TRBV5-4|TRBD1|TRBJ2-7|NA
CASSKQGYSYEQYF
TGTGCCAGCAGCAAACAGGGGTACAGCTACGAGCAGTACTTC
>TRBV28|TRBD1|TRBJ2-1|NA
CASSRQGDSGTYNEQFF
TGTGCCAGCAGTCGACAGGGGGATAGCGGCACCTACAATGAGCAGTTCTTC
>TRBV2|NA|TRBJ2-5|NA
CASMGLRGGETQYF
TGTGCCAGCATGGGGCTGCGTGGGGGGGAGACCCAGTACTTC
>TRBV4-3|TRBD2|TRBJ2-1|NA
CASSQVVLAGAHNEQFF
TGCGCCAGCAGCCAAGTCGTATTAGCGGGCGCACACAATGAGCAGTTCTTC
>TRBV6-4|TRBD1|TRBJ2-3|few
CASSEGQATDTQYF
TGTGCCAGCAGTGAGGGACAGGCCACAGATACGCAGTATTTT
>TRBV11-2|NA|TRBJ2-3|once
CASSLFLTDTQYF
TGTGCCAGCAGCTTATTCCTCACAGATACGCAGTATTTT
>TRBV4-3|TRBD1|TRBJ1-1|NA
CASSQGQGDGTEAFF
TGCGCCAGCAGCCAAGGTCAGGGGGACGGCACTGAAGCTTTCTTT
>TRBV5-1|TRBD1|TRBJ2-3|NA
CASSEGQGQGDTQYF
TGCGCCAGCAGCGAGGGACAGGGGCAAGGAGATACGCAGTATTTT
>TRBV6-5|NA|TRBJ2-1|NA
CASSYEVASNEQFF
TGTGCCAGCAGTTATGAGGTAGCGTCCAATGAGCAGTTCTTC
>TRBV5-1|TRBD2|TRBJ2-2|NA
CASSWTSGGAGELFF
TGCGCCAGCAGCTGGACTAGCGGGGGGGCCGGGGAGCTGTTTTTT
>TRBV6-5|NA|TRBJ1-4|NA
CASRYNRAANEKLFF
TGTGCCAGCAGATACAACAGGGCGGCTAATGAAAAACTGTTTTTT
>TRBV7-2|NA|TRBJ2-7|NA
CASRLQPGQTYEQYF
TGTGCCAGCAGATTGCAACCGGGACAAACCTACGAGCAGTACTTC